These T cell receptor beta chains were read from a single sample in a study of cytomegalovirus exposure and HLA in healthy donors. Some clones are missing from TCRdb's copy, which holds only in-frame ones; the method was immunoSEQ multiplex PCR. The sample comprises about 67,000 clones, over 75% of which are singletons, and about 12% rests with the top ten. The sequenced sample consisted of PBMCs. The source is a woman aged 25 to 45 in good health and CMV-seropositive. CDR3s include the opening cysteine and the closing phenylalanine or tryptophan. The D gene is left open where the match is weak. Size tells how often a clone was seen (once, few, many) or the class of an expanded clone, and some rows leave it out.

clone_size	j_call	v_call	cdr3_length	d_call	cdr3_nt	cdr3_aa
.	TRBJ1-1	TRBV6-1	15	.	TGTGCCAGCAGACTTTCCCGGGACACAGGGACTGAAGCTTTCTTT	CASRLSRDTGTEAFF
.	TRBJ1-1	TRBV7-2	16	.	TGTGCCAGCAGCTTAGTGTTCGCGGGGGGAGGTACTGAAGCTTTCTTT	CASSLVFAGGGTEAFF
few	TRBJ2-7	TRBV25-1	11	.	TGTGCCAGCAGCACCTACTACGAGCAGTACTTC	CASSTYYEQYF
once	TRBJ2-7	TRBV27	13	.	TGTGCCAGCAGCCCTACTACGACCTACGAGCAGTACTTC	CASSPTTTYEQYF
.	TRBJ2-7	TRBV10-2	14	TRBD1	TGCGCCAGCAGTGAGAGACAGGGGTCCTACGAGCAGTACTTC	CASSERQGSYEQYF
once	TRBJ2-2	TRBV5-1	17	TRBD2	TGCGCCAGCAGCGGGGACCTAGCGGGAGAATCCCTCGGGGAGCTGTTTTTT	CASSGDLAGESLGELFF
.	TRBJ2-1	TRBV27	16	TRBD1	TGTGCCAGCAGTTCCCACTCCGGGACAGGGAGGAATGAGCAGTTCTTC	CASSSHSGTGRNEQFF
.	TRBJ1-2	TRBV7-9	15	TRBD1	TGTGCCAGCAGCTCCGGGACAGGGCCTCTTTATGGCTACACCTTC	CASSSGTGPLYGYTF
once	TRBJ2-2	TRBV9	14	.	TGTGCCAGCAGCGTAGGGGACTACACCGGGGAGCTGTTTTTT	CASSVGDYTGELFF
once	TRBJ1-2	TRBV28	15	.	TGTGCCAGCAGTTTCGGGAGGGCCCCTGGCTATGGCTACACCTTC	CASSFGRAPGYGYTF
.	TRBJ2-7	TRBV27	16	TRBD2	TGTGCCACCCATACAAAACTAGCGGGAGGGCCGTACGAGCAGTACTTC	CATHTKLAGGPYEQYF
.	TRBJ2-3	TRBV6-1	13	TRBD2	TGTGCCAGCCGTCCGGGAGGTATAGATACGCAGTATTTT	CASRPGGIDTQYF
.	TRBJ2-7	TRBV4-1	15	TRBD2	TGCGCCAGCAGCCAAGTGGCTAGCGGGGCCTACGAGCAGTACTTC	CASSQVASGAYEQYF
.	TRBJ2-7	TRBV5-1	14	TRBD1	TGCGCCAGCAGCTCGTCAGGGGGCCGGTACGAGCAGTACTTC	CASSSSGGRYEQYF
.	TRBJ2-1	TRBV13	12	.	TGTGCCAGCAGCTTAGGGCGGAATGAGCAGTTCTTC	CASSLGRNEQFF